Below, 29 T cell receptor beta chains from the same sample are listed, as sequenced in a study of T-cell reconstitution after alpha-beta-depleted transplantation in children. Preparation of the TCRbeta library involved a method that used unique molecular identifiers. TCRdb recomputed calls from the PCR reads with MiXCR, one row per CDR3 protein. The sample includes roughly 500,000 distinct CDR3 sequences, about 16% of them seen just once. The material sequenced was PBMCs from the stem cell graft donor, taken from the stem cell graft. The receptors were sampled from a human donor who donated a stem cell graft to a child with acute lymphoblastic leukemia.

The sample holds a few counts of this clonotype. The V and J genes are TRBV25-1 and TRBJ2-7; TRBD2 agrees at 7 bases. J was trimmed by 2 bases and V by 7 bases; bases with no gene match: 5. The CDR3 covers 13 residues. CDR1 and CDR2 from the germline V gene are MGHDK and SYGVNS. CDR3 bases: TGTGCCAGCACCTCTAGCGGCCCCTACGAGCAGTACTTC. It yields the protein CASTSSGPYEQYF.

This clonotype has only a few counts. V is TRBV7-8 and J is TRBJ2-1; TRBD2 matches at 7 bases. The CDR3 spans 16 residues. Germline lookup yields CDR1 SGHVS and CDR2 FQNEAQ. J gave up 5 bases and V 2 bases, and 9 bases lay outside the gene matches. The CDR3 bases are TGTGCCAGCAGCTTACGGAGCGGGATAAACAACAATGAGCAGTTCTTC. Protein product: CASSLRSGINNNEQFF.

The table lists this clonotype with a few counts. This chain links TRBV7-8 with TRBJ2-3; TRBD1 aligns across 10 bases. With 5 bases clipped from V and 4 bases from J, the junction kept 18 bases outside the gene matches. Germline CDR1 is SGHVS and CDR2 is FQNEAQ. There are 19 residues in the CDR3. CDR3 in DNA: TGTGCCAGCAGCGCCCCGCTACCGGGGACAGGGGTTGGTTCAGATACGCAGTATTTT. Its translation: CASSAPLPGTGVGSDTQYF.

The rearrangement uses TRBV27 and TRBJ2-1, with a possible D match to TRBD2 (6 bases). Trimming removed 5 bases from V and 7 bases from J, with 21 bases in between. Looked up from germline, CDR1 is MNHEY and CDR2 is SMNVEV (reference sequence). CDR3 length: 16 residues. The CDR3 region has the DNA TGTGCCAGCAGTCCCCTCGGGGCGGGAAAGAGGAATGAGCAGTTCTTC. It codes for CASSPLGAGKRNEQFF.

The chain has TRBV29-1 and TRBJ2-7; D is unclear. Per the germline V gene, CDR1 is SQVTM and CDR2 is ANQGSEA. The CDR3 loop spans 10 amino acids. Trimming left V 0 bases short and J 10 bases short, with 7 bases between. CDR3 nucleotides: TGCAGCGTTGAAGATTCTAGTCAGTACTTC. This encodes CSVEDSSQYF.

The rearrangement links TRBV20-1 to TRBJ2-1; 9 bases align to TRBD2. This CDR3 comprises 16 residues. V was pared by 0 bases and J by 4 bases, with 7 bases of the junction left unmatched. Germline V gene data show CDR1 as DFQATT and CDR2 as SNEGSKA (reference sequence). CDR3 sequence: CSAREILLAGYNEQFF. Here the CDR3 DNA reads TGCAGTGCTAGAGAGATCCTCCTAGCGGGGTACAATGAGCAGTTCTTC.

The table lists this clonotype with a few counts. The gene calls are TRBV4-1 and TRBJ2-3; D is perhaps TRBD1 or TRBD2 (5 bases each). V was pared by 3 bases and J by 1 base, with 14 bases between. The CDR3 contains 16 residues. Germline V CDR1 and CDR2: MGHRA, YSYEKL. CDR3 in amino acids: CASSQTVGMGTDTQYF. For the CDR3, the DNA is TGCGCCAGCAGCCAGACAGTCGGGATGGGCACAGATACGCAGTATTTT.

This chain uses TRBV20-1 with TRBJ1-5; no reliable D call. Germline CDR1 reads DFQATT; CDR2 reads SNEGSKA (reference sequence). The V end was cut by 7 bases, the J end by 0 bases, with 16 bases between. This CDR3 has 15 amino acids. The CDR3 sequence: CSVTSNQFSNQPQHF. DNA for the CDR3: TGCAGTGTTACCTCTAACCAGTTTAGCAATCAGCCCCAGCATTTT.

This clonotype has just a few counts. This chain links TRBV20-1 with TRBJ2-7; D call uncertain. With 6 bases removed from V and 0 bases from J, the gap between germline ends came to 21 bases. Germline V gene sequence: CDR1 DFQATT, CDR2 SNEGSKA (reference sequence). CDR3 length: 16 amino acids. In nucleotides, the CDR3 is TGCAGTGCGAGTGGGCAGGCCGATCCTTACTCCTACGAGCAGTACTTC. This encodes CSASGQADPYSYEQYF.

Concerning this clonotype itself: An end of the junction differs from the germline gene, which may be a read error. The CDR3 coding sequence is TGTGCCAGCAGCTTTCTAACGACAGGGTCTTCGTTCCTCTTC. Amino acids: CASSFLTTGSSFLF. V and J are TRBV5-4 and TRBJ2-7; 7 bases align to TRBD1. The CDR3 is 14 amino acids. Germline-derived CDR1 and CDR2 are SGHNT and YYREEE (reference sequence).

Written as DNA, the CDR3 is TGTGCCATCAGTGATCGGGACAGGGGAGGAGGTGAAAAACTGTTTTTT. Protein sequence: CAISDRDRGGGEKLFF. V usage is TRBV10-3 and J usage is TRBJ1-4, with 10 bases aligning to TRBD1. V was pared by 3 bases and J by 7 bases, with 8 bases of the junction left unmatched. The CDR3 covers 16 residues. Germline-derived CDR1 and CDR2 are ENHRY and SYGVKD.

This clonotype has just a few counts. The chain has TRBV27 and TRBJ1-1, with a tentative D call TRBD1 (5 bases). This CDR3 spans 13 amino acids. Trimming removed 0 bases at V and 11 bases at J, with 13 bases between. CDR1 and CDR2 from the germline V gene are MNHEY and SMNVEV (reference sequence). CDR3 in DNA: TGTGCCAGCAGTTTATCGGGGCAGGCCAAGGCTTTCTTT. This sequence encodes CASSLSGQAKAFF.

This chain joins TRBV3-1 and TRBJ2-3, with 7 bases lining up with TRBD2. V lost 0 bases, J lost 6 bases, and 9 bases stayed unmatched. Germline CDR1 is LGHDT and CDR2 is YNNKEL (reference sequence). The CDR3 covers 16 residues. CDR3 amino acids: CASSQDLGAGYDTQYF. CDR3 nucleotide sequence: TGTGCCAGCAGCCAAGATCTAGGAGCGGGATACGATACGCAGTATTTT.

There are a few counts of this clonotype. This rearrangement joins TRBV7-9 to TRBJ2-4, with D tentatively TRBD1 (5 bases). V shed 5 bases and J shed 1 base, with 9 bases lying between them. The CDR3 runs to 14 residues. Germline values: CDR1 SEHNR, CDR2 FQNEAQ (reference sequence). This CDR3 is CASSETAAKNIQYF. DNA for the CDR3: TGTGCCAGCAGCGAGACAGCGGCCAAAAACATTCAGTACTTC.

The rearrangement uses TRBV20-1 and TRBJ2-7; tentatively, D is TRBD2 (5 bases). This CDR3 contains 13 residues. CDR1 is DFQATT, CDR2 SNEGSKA, per germline (reference sequence). The CDR3 DNA follows: TGCAGCTGGCCCGCGGGCTTTGGTGACGAGCAGTACTTC. Its translation: CSWPAGFGDEQYF.

This CDR3 reads CASTLPGLAPANTGELFF. The CDR3 DNA reads TGTGCCAGCACCCTTCCGGGACTAGCTCCCGCGAACACCGGGGAGCTGTTTTTT. J is TRBJ2-2 and V is TRBV7-8, with 9 bases matching TRBD2. The germline gives CDR1 SGHVS, CDR2 FQNEAQ. CDR3 length: 18 amino acids. The junction had 12 bases not matched to a gene; V was cut back by 7 bases and J by 0 bases.

The J gene is TRBJ2-5, the V gene TRBV11-2; 9 bases agree with TRBD1. The CDR3 covers 15 residues. Germline V gives CDR1 SGHAT, CDR2 FQNNGV. Unmatched junction bases numbered 4, after V lost 1 base and J lost 4 bases. The CDR3 bases are TGTGCCAGCAGCTTAGGGGACAGGGATAGAGAGACCCAGTACTTC. Translated: CASSLGDRDRETQYF.

This clonotype was detected a few times. The genes are TRBV3-1 and TRBJ2-1; D is possibly TRBD2 (6 bases). V was clipped by 8 bases and J by 0 bases, with 26 bases between them. Germline assignment: CDR1 LGHDT and CDR2 YNNKEL (reference sequence). The CDR3 is made up of 19 amino acids. The chain's CDR3 is CASCFQRTPTSGSYNEQFF. The CDR3 DNA sequence: TGTGCCAGCTGTTTTCAAAGGACACCGACTAGTGGCTCCTACAATGAGCAGTTCTTC.

This clonotype appeared a few times. This sequence joins TRBV20-1 and TRBJ2-1; the match to TRBD1 covers 9 bases. J lost 9 bases, V lost 7 bases, and 10 bases had no gene match. The CDR3 contains 13 residues. Germline V gives CDR1 DFQATT, CDR2 SNEGSKA (reference sequence). CDR3 protein: CSGVQGAHLEQFF. The CDR3 nucleotides read TGCAGTGGGGTACAGGGGGCGCATCTTGAGCAGTTCTTC.

The rearrangement uses TRBV3-1 and TRBJ2-1; TRBD2 matches at 8 bases. There are 16 residues in the CDR3. Germline V gives CDR1 LGHDT, CDR2 YNNKEL (reference sequence). The J segment lost 4 bases and the V segment lost 0 bases, leaving 5 bases of the junction unmatched. CDR3 sequence (DNA): TGTGCCAGCAGCCAAGACAGAGCGGGAGCATACAATGAGCAGTTCTTC. Translation: CASSQDRAGAYNEQFF.

The V gene is TRBV3-1, the J gene TRBJ2-5; a weak D match, TRBD2 (6 bases). The CDR3 contains 19 residues. CDR1 and CDR2 from the germline V gene are LGHDT and YNNKEL (reference sequence). The V end lost 4 bases, the J end lost 2 bases, and 26 bases lay between the germline ends. Here the CDR3 DNA reads TGTGCCAGCAGCCCCACTCGCTCTCTAGCGAGGGGAGGTCAAGAGACCCAGTACTTC. Translating gives CASSPTRSLARGGQETQYF.

In its sample, this clonotype was seen a few times. V gene TRBV7-2 combines with J gene TRBJ2-1; possible D gene TRBD2, 5 bases. In germline, CDR1 is SGHTA, CDR2 FQGNSA. V dropped 6 bases and J dropped 5 bases, with 11 bases sitting between them. This CDR3 has 13 residues. In DNA form, the CDR3 reads TGTGCCAGCAGTAGTTGGCGGGACAATGAGCAGTTCTTC. It codes for CASSSWRDNEQFF.

This clonotype showed up just a few times. The chain uses TRBV7-9 and TRBJ2-2, with 7 bases fitting TRBD2. This CDR3 is 17 amino acids long. The germline gives CDR1 SEHNR, CDR2 FQNEAQ (reference sequence). V shed 3 bases, J shed 0 bases, and the junction held 7 bases outside the gene matches. This chain's CDR3 is CASSFPAGFANTGELFF. Written as DNA, the CDR3 is TGTGCCAGCAGCTTTCCAGCGGGGTTCGCGAACACCGGGGAGCTGTTTTTT.

This clonotype appeared a few times. The rearrangement links TRBV10-2 to TRBJ2-5; the D gene is possibly TRBD1 (6 bases). The CDR3 runs 15 residues. The V gene lost 2 bases and the J gene lost 5 bases, with 15 bases spanning the gap. Germline V gives CDR1 WSHSY, CDR2 SAAADI. The CDR3 sequence is CASSEPTGIMETQYF. In DNA, the CDR3 is TGCGCCAGCAGTGAGCCGACAGGTATCATGGAGACCCAGTACTTC.

This clonotype was counted only a few times. The chain has TRBV24-1 and TRBJ2-5, with TRBD1 identical over 9 bases. This CDR3 is built from 15 residues. The V gene's germline CDR1 is KGHDR and CDR2 SFDVKD. The ends lost 1 base at V and 4 bases at J; junction bases unmatched: 3. The CDR3 DNA is TGTGCCACCAGTGATTTTACAGGGGGCGGAGAGACCCAGTACTTC. This gives the protein CATSDFTGGGETQYF.

The genes are TRBV20-1 and TRBJ2-7, with D hard to call. Trimming removed 0 bases from V and 1 base from J, with 10 bases in between. Looked up from germline, CDR1 is DFQATT and CDR2 is SNEGSKA (reference sequence). The CDR3 sequence is 14 residues long. The CDR3 sequence: CSARDNAQSYEQYF. The CDR3 DNA is TGCAGTGCTAGAGATAACGCCCAGTCCTACGAGCAGTACTTC.

The chain links TRBV12-3 or TRBV12-4 to TRBJ2-5; 9 nucleotides agree with TRBD2. There are 14 residues in the CDR3. The J segment lost 1 base and the V segment lost 7 bases, leaving 4 bases of the junction unmatched. DNA of the CDR3: TGTGCCAGCAACCCGACTAGCGGCCAAGAGACCCAGTACTTC. Translation: CASNPTSGQETQYF.

This clonotype turned up a few times. This chain links TRBV29-1 with TRBJ1-5; no firm D call. The CDR3 totals 13 residues. V shed 7 bases and J shed 5 bases, with 15 bases lying between them. CDR1 SQVTM and CDR2 ANQGSEA come from the germline V gene. The CDR3 reads CSGVEAIYQPQHF. In DNA form, the CDR3 reads TGCAGCGGCGTTGAGGCTATATATCAGCCCCAGCATTTT.

The chain recombines TRBV5-1 with TRBJ2-2; TRBD2 matches at 13 bases. The CDR3 sequence is 15 residues long. V was pared by 4 bases and J by 6 bases, with 3 bases of the junction left unmatched. The germline CDR1 and CDR2 sequences are SGHRS and YFSETQ. The CDR3 nucleotides read TGCGCCAGCAGCCCGACTAGCGGGAGGTCCGGGGAGCTGTTTTTT. This encodes CASSPTSGRSGELFF. Variable domain in full (rest from reference TRBV5-1 and TRBJ2-2): KAGVTQTPRYLIKTRGQQVTLSCSPISGHRSVSWYQQTPGQGLQFLFEYFSETQRNKGNFPGRFSGRQFSNSRSEMNVSTLELGDSALYLCASSPTSGRSGELFFGEGSRLTVL.